Following are 17 T cell receptor beta chains from one sample sequenced in a study of identical twins. TCRdb passed the 5' RACE reads through MiXCR, listing each CDR3 protein once. The sample has 200,000 to 250,000 distinct CDR3 sequences; 11% to 15% are singletons. Sequencing was carried out using memory (CD45RO+) T cells sorted from blood. Source of these receptors: a woman between 18 and 30 years old in good health.

The table lists this clonotype with many counts. J is TRBJ1-5 and V is TRBV12-3 or TRBV12-4; 11 bases align to TRBD1. J gave up 0 bases and V 7 bases, and 8 bases lay outside the gene matches. This CDR3 is 17 amino acids long. The chain's CDR3 is CASMGQGGTYSNQPQHF. The CDR3, as DNA: TGTGCCAGCATGGGACAGGGGGGGACCTATAGCAATCAGCCCCAGCATTTT.

This chain uses TRBV6-1 with TRBJ2-7; no definite D call. Germline V gives CDR1 MNHNS, CDR2 SASEGT. The CDR3 is 15 amino acids. Deletions cut 6 bases from V and 0 bases from J, with 15 bases between. The CDR3: CASSPRPASSYEQYF. CDR3 nucleotide sequence: TGTGCCAGCAGCCCACGGCCGGCCAGCTCCTACGAGCAGTACTTC.

This clonotype was seen at least ten times. This chain connects TRBV18 to TRBJ2-3; D is ambiguous. In germline, CDR1 is KGHSH, CDR2 LQKENI. Trimming cost V 5 bases and J 2 bases, with 11 bases left between them. This CDR3 has 14 residues. As DNA, the CDR3 is TGTGCCAGCTCAAAGCCTAGGGACACAGATACGCAGTATTTT. As protein: CASSKPRDTDTQYF. The full variable domain, completed using reference TRBV18 and TRBJ2-3, is NAGVMQNPRHLVRRRGQEARLRCSPMKGHSHVYWYRQLPEEGLKFMVYLQKENIIDESGMPKERFSAEFPKEGPSILRIQQVVRGDSAAYFCASSKPRDTDTQYFGPGTRLTVL.

This chain joins TRBV7-9 and TRBJ2-1; 7 nucleotides agree with TRBD2. The CDR3 length is 16 residues. Looked up from germline, CDR1 is SEHNR and CDR2 is FQNEAQ (reference sequence). With 4 bases clipped from V and 2 bases from J, the junction kept 8 bases outside the gene matches. CDR3 in amino acids: CASSSSGGGPYNEQFF. Written as DNA, the CDR3 is TGTGCCAGCAGCTCTAGCGGCGGGGGACCCTACAATGAGCAGTTCTTC.

The chain employs TRBV20-1 and TRBJ2-2; maybe TRBD2 (5 bases). The CDR3 spans 17 residues. Germline-derived CDR1 and CDR2 are DFQATT and SNEGSKA (reference sequence). Trimming removed 2 bases at V and 0 bases at J, with 16 bases between. CDR3 residues: CSARPAERNTNTGELFF. The DNA of the CDR3 is TGCAGTGCTAGACCGGCGGAGCGGAATACGAACACCGGGGAGCTGTTTTTT.

The rearrangement joins TRBV4-2 to TRBJ2-1; TRBD2 agrees at 7 bases. Germline V gene lookup returns CDR1 LGHNA and CDR2 YNFKEQ. The CDR3 covers 15 residues. Trimming at V came to 0 bases and at J to 8 bases, leaving 7 bases not matched to a gene. CDR3 loop: CASSQDGTMVYEQFF. Here the CDR3 DNA reads TGTGCCAGCAGCCAAGACGGGACTATGGTCTATGAGCAGTTCTTC.

Ten or more counts support this clonotype. The chain is built from TRBV10-3 and TRBJ2-7, with a tentative D call TRBD1 (6 bases). Between the trimmed V and J ends, which lost 2 bases and 2 bases, there was a span of 7 bases. The CDR3 has 13 residues. Germline loops: CDR1 ENHRY, CDR2 SYGVKD. The CDR3 region is CAISERGTYEQYF. CDR3 bases: TGTGCCATCAGTGAGAGGGGGACCTACGAGCAGTACTTC.

This clonotype was found a few times. This chain joins TRBV20-1 and TRBJ2-5; 7 positions match TRBD2. Germline assignment: CDR1 DFQATT and CDR2 SNEGSKA (reference sequence). Germline trimming cut 1 base from V and 4 bases from J; bases unmatched to any gene: 6. This CDR3 is built from 14 residues. CDR3 sequence (DNA): TGCAGTGCTAGAGCTCTAGCGGTGGGAGAGACCCAGTACTTC. Protein: CSARALAVGETQYF.

This clonotype was counted only a few times. The chain employs TRBV3-1 and TRBJ2-7; 11 nucleotides line up with TRBD2. Looked up from germline, CDR1 is LGHDT and CDR2 is YNNKEL (reference sequence). V gave up 9 bases and J gave up 5 bases; unmatched junction bases: 6. The CDR3 spans 13 residues. CDR3 in DNA: TGTGCCAGTAGACCTAGCGGGGGGAACGAGCAGTACTTC. Translating it yields CASRPSGGNEQYF.

The CDR3 loop reads CASSYSDRQFF. DNA for the CDR3: TGTGCCAGCAGTTACTCGGACAGGCAGTTCTTC. This chain uses TRBV6-6 with TRBJ2-1; perhaps TRBD1 as D (6 bases). The CDR3 is 11 amino acids. CDR1 is MNHNY and CDR2 is SVGAGI in the germline V gene (reference sequence). The V gene lost 0 bases and the J gene lost 12 bases, with 6 bases spanning the gap.

This chain links TRBV4-2 with TRBJ2-3; tentatively, D is TRBD2 (6 bases). This CDR3 comprises 14 residues. V was shortened by 0 bases and J by 5 bases, with 9 bases between the two germline ends. Germline assignment: CDR1 LGHNA and CDR2 YNFKEQ. The CDR3 loop is CASSQEKAGDTQYF. In DNA, the CDR3 is TGTGCCAGCAGCCAAGAGAAAGCGGGAGATACGCAGTATTTT.

The V gene is TRBV20-1, the J gene TRBJ2-7; TRBD2 agrees at 8 bases. Trimming at V came to 3 bases and at J to 7 bases, leaving 5 bases not matched to a gene. Germline-derived CDR1 and CDR2 are DFQATT and SNEGSKA (reference sequence). The CDR3 sequence is 12 residues long. The CDR3, as DNA: TGCAGTGCTAGCCCGGGGGGGAGAGAGCAGTACTTC. It yields the protein CSASPGGREQYF.

The V and J genes are TRBV20-1 and TRBJ1-6; TRBD1 matches 8 bases. V gave up 5 bases and J gave up 7 bases; unmatched junction bases: 4. CDR3 length: 13 amino acids. Germline CDR1 DFQATT, CDR2 SNEGSKA (reference sequence). The CDR3 coding sequence is TGCAGTGCTCGACGGGACAGGAATTCACCCCTCCACTTT. Residues: CSARRDRNSPLHF.

This clonotype has ten or more counts. This chain joins TRBV27 and TRBJ1-6, with a weak D call TRBD1 (5 bases). The CDR3 length is 15 residues. Germline CDR1 and CDR2: MNHEY and SMNVEV (reference sequence). Between the trimmed V and J ends, which lost 3 bases and 6 bases, there was a span of 12 bases. The CDR3 sequence is CASSFSGGSNSPLHF. The DNA for the CDR3 is TGTGCCAGCAGTTTTTCGGGGGGAAGTAATTCACCCCTCCACTTT.

This chain uses TRBV20-1 with TRBJ2-1; 9 nucleotides align to TRBD1. The junction had 9 bases not matched to a gene; V was cut back by 4 bases and J by 8 bases. The length of the CDR3 is 14 residues. Germline CDR1 is DFQATT and CDR2 is SNEGSKA (reference sequence). The CDR3 protein is CSAMDRGFLDEQFF. CDR3 DNA sequence: TGCAGTGCTATGGACAGGGGATTTTTGGATGAGCAGTTCTTC.

This clonotype was recorded many times. The CDR3 DNA is TGTGCCAGCAGTTATGGACTGAAAGAGACCCAGTACTTC. Translating gives CASSYGLKETQYF. The genes are TRBV2 and TRBJ2-5; a possible D gene is TRBD2 (5 bases). The germline gives CDR1 SNHLY, CDR2 FYNNEI. CDR3 length: 13 residues. V gave up 5 bases and J gave up 3 bases, with 10 bases separating them.

This rearrangement joins TRBV29-1 to TRBJ2-2; possible D gene TRBD2, 5 bases. Trimming cost V 5 bases and J 5 bases, with 12 bases left between them. The germline CDR1 and CDR2 sequences are SQVTM and ANQGSEA. The CDR3 consists of 13 residues. This CDR3 is CSVSQTGTGELFF. Written as DNA, the CDR3 is TGCAGCGTTAGTCAGACGGGGACCGGGGAGCTGTTTTTT.